Below, 4 T cell receptor beta chains from the same sample are listed, as sequenced in a study of T and B cells in COVID-19 patients. TRB rearrangements were amplified by multiplex PCR with BIOMED2 TRB-A/B primers. TCRdb itself ran the multiplex PCR reads through MiXCR, one entry per CDR3 protein. The data show tens of thousands of distinct CDR3 sequences, just under 30% seen once. TRB was amplified from about 250-500 ng of blood genomic DNA. The source material was blood. Every receptor here comes from a human donor who had recovered from COVID-19.

This clonotype is judged medium-sized. For the CDR3, the DNA is TGTGCCAGCAGGAACGCAACTAGCGGGAGCGACACAGATACGCAGTATTTT. Translation gives CASRNATSGSDTDTQYF. The chain carries TRBV27 and TRBJ2-3; 11 positions agree with TRBD2. CDR3 size: 17 residues. Germline trimming cut 6 bases from V and 2 bases from J; bases unmatched to any gene: 10. Germline loops: CDR1 MNHEY, CDR2 SMNVEV (reference sequence).

In its sample, this clonotype was seen a few times. The V and J genes are TRBV6-1 and TRBJ2-1; 16 nucleotides align to TRBD2. The CDR3 covers 17 residues. The V and J ends lost 3 bases and 9 bases, in that order; junction bases with no gene match: 8. Germline V lookup: CDR1 MNHNS, CDR2 SASEGT. CDR3: CASSDGPGLAGGPEQFF. CDR3 nucleotides: TGTGCCAGCAGTGACGGACCGGGACTAGCGGGAGGGCCTGAGCAGTTCTTC.

The table lists this clonotype with a few counts. This chain uses TRBV18 with TRBJ1-5; 7 positions agree with TRBD1. V shed 6 bases, J shed 5 bases, and the junction held 4 bases outside the gene matches. Germline V gives CDR1 KGHSH, CDR2 LQKENI. The CDR3 loop spans 13 amino acids. In DNA form, the CDR3 reads TGTGCCAGCTCCTCAGGGGGAGATCAGCCCCAGCATTTT. Its translation: CASSSGGDQPQHF. The full variable domain, its missing parts supplied by reference TRBV18 and TRBJ1-5, is NAGVMQNPRHLVRRRGQEARLRCSPMKGHSHVYWYRQLPEEGLKFMVYLQKENIIDESGMPKERFSAEFPKEGPSILRIQQVVRGDSAAYFCASSSGGDQPQHFGDGTRLSIL.

This clonotype occurred many times. The chain carries TRBV30 and TRBJ2-3; D possibly matches TRBD1 or TRBD2 (5 bases each). V dropped 5 bases and J dropped 1 base, with 13 bases sitting between them. Germline loops: CDR1 GTSNPN, CDR2 SVGIG (reference sequence). The CDR3 is 14 residues long. CDR3 in amino acids: CAWARDVGTDTQYF. The CDR3 nucleotides read TGTGCCTGGGCCCGGGACGTCGGCACAGATACGCAGTATTTT.